The entry below describes one TCR beta chain. Authors' data handling: Amplification with reference gene primers provided the estimates of nucleated cell counts. Generated by immunoSEQ multiplex PCR, the TCRdb table keeps only in-frame clones and is missing some. For V, J and clone size, that table is used; D and trimming come from the DNA. The sample holds 200,000 to 300,000 clones, around 85% seen once. These data belong to a study of blood T cell repertoires in COVID-19. The CDR3 runs to 16 residues. CDR1 LNHDA and CDR2 SQIVND come from the germline V gene (reference sequence). With 0 bases clipped from V and 1 base from J, the junction kept 5 bases outside the gene matches.

The rearrangement uses TRBV19 and TRBJ2-5, with 7 bases fitting TRBD2. The clonotype originates from a woman in her fifties or sixties with active or convalescent COVID-19. Specimen: peripheral blood. The chain's CDR3 is CASSIEGGWGQETQYF. The CDR3 DNA follows: TGTGCCAGTAGTATAGAGGGAGGGTGGGGCCAAGAGACCCAGTACTTC.